Sequencing of this T cell receptor beta chain was carried out in a study of T cell changes during pregnancy in multiple sclerosis (dated by TCRdb to the late 2010s). Background for the entire study: In women with multiple sclerosis, the researchers looked at how the T cell repertoire shifted as pregnancy progressed.

Libraries came from the immunoSEQ multiplex PCR assay. Here the immuneACCESS table is served through TCRdb, limited to in-frame sequences with V and J called. Missing clones are a known gap in these copies; in checked studies unresolved V genes cover under half, and the rest lacks a known reason. Counted in this sample were around 40,000 clones; approximately 89% of them appeared once. 0.7% to 0.8% of the sample comes from the top ten. The CDR3 measures 11 amino acids from cysteine to phenylalanine. The sequence is cut down to CDR3 DNA, 33 bases in frame from base 1. The V end loses 4 bases and the J end loses 12 bases, and a stretch of 7 bases separates them. CDR1 and CDR2 were assigned from the germline V gene as SNHLY and FYNNEI. With regard to this clone: Its antigen has not been determined. Qualities for individual bases were not recorded, and no much larger clone is one base off.

The starting material was CD4+ T cells from peripheral blood mononuclear cells, obtained after pregnancy. The source of this sequence is a female donor in good health, enrolled as a control in a pregnancy study. The rearrangement joined TRBV2 to TRBJ1-6; perhaps TRBD1 is the D gene, with 6 bases matching. Read as DNA, the sequence is TGTGCCAGCAGTGCAGGGGTACCCCTCCACTTT. Its translation is CASSAGVPLHF.